These 4 T cell receptor beta chains originate from one sample sequenced in a study of T cells in Graves' hyperthyroidism and ophthalmopathy. There were TCR beta CDR3 regions amplified from RNA transcripts. Primed by the HTBI set, a first-round RT-PCR was run on the TCR CDR3. TCRdb itself ran the multiplex PCR reads through MiXCR, one entry per CDR3 protein. The sample shows 250,000 to 300,000 distinct CDR3 sequences, roughly 15% of them seen only once. Sequences were obtained from blood. These receptors originate from a woman aged 40 to 50 with Graves' hyperthyroidism.

This chain connects TRBV29-1 to TRBJ1-4; TRBD1 might be the D (6 bases). The V gene lost 7 bases and the J gene lost 7 bases, with 16 bases spanning the gap. CDR3 length: 13 amino acids. In germline, CDR1 is SQVTM, CDR2 ANQGSEA. The CDR3 protein is CSARGGAGEKLFF. The CDR3, as DNA: TGCAGCGCCCGGGGGGGGGCGGGTGAAAAACTGTTTTTT.

This clonotype occurred a few times. The rearrangement links TRBV18 to TRBJ2-3, with 10 positions matching TRBD2. The CDR3 runs 14 residues. V shed 3 bases and J 5 bases; nucleotides not matched to a gene: 2. Per germline, CDR1 KGHSH and CDR2 LQKENI. CDR3: CASSPGLAEDTQYF. The CDR3 coding sequence is TGTGCCAGCTCACCCGGACTAGCGGAAGATACGCAGTATTTT.

On this clonotype itself: This could be a read error, since a much larger clone is one nucleotide away. The rearrangement links TRBV24-1 to TRBJ2-1; a possible D gene is TRBD2 (6 bases). CDR3 length: 15 amino acids. Germline V lookup: CDR1 KGHDR, CDR2 SFDVKD. As DNA, the CDR3 is TGTGCCACCAGCAGGAGGGACCCCTCATACAGTGAGCAGTTCTTC. It translates to CATSRRDPSYSEQFF.

A few counts support this clonotype. The chain recombines TRBV29-1 with TRBJ2-1; D is ambiguous. V lost 6 bases to trimming and J lost 0 bases, with 12 bases between them. The CDR3 consists of 14 residues. The germline CDR1 and CDR2 sequences are SQVTM and ANQGSEA. The CDR3 here is CSVVTVSSYNEQFF. The DNA for the CDR3 is TGCAGCGTCGTCACCGTAAGCTCCTACAATGAGCAGTTCTTC.